Included here is one T cell receptor beta chain sequence, with context. This record belongs to a study of control samples from healthy donors and cancer patients. Libraries were prepared by immunoSEQ multiplex PCR; TCRdb keeps only in-frame clonotypes and omits some of them. The sample includes 90,000 to 100,000 clones, around 80% seen only once; the top ten take 10%. Germline V lookup: CDR1 LNHDA, CDR2 SQIVND (reference sequence). The trim removed 10 bases at V and 1 base at J, leaving 5 bases unmatched. This CDR3 has 13 residues. The chain employs TRBV19 and TRBJ1-1, with 8 bases matching TRBD1. The source of this sequence is a woman in her 30s in good health. The sequenced sample consisted of blood. DNA for the CDR3: TGTGCCATCAAGGGGACAGGGAACACTGAAGCTTTCTTT. This encodes CAIKGTGNTEAFF.